The 29 T cell receptor beta chains in this list originate from one sample, sequenced in a study of PD-L1 blockade in urothelial cancer. The sample's time point: pretreatment peripheral blood. TCRdb keeps only in-frame clones here, not all; method: immunoSEQ multiplex PCR. Among some 45,000 clones, around nine tenths were seen once, and the ten largest hold about 25%. The specimen was PBMCs, collected around atezolizumab (anti-PD-L1) treatment. All receptors come from a donor aged 40 or over with urothelial cancer.

On this clone itself: Other DNA sequences in the sample encode the same CDR3. The chain combines TRBV14 with TRBJ1-2; D not certain. Germline lookup yields CDR1 SGHDN and CDR2 FVKESK. The ends were cut back, 4 bases at V and 5 bases at J, with 8 bases in the middle. The CDR3 loop spans 12 amino acids. The CDR3 DNA is TGTGCCAGCAGCCCGAGCCCGTATGGCTACACCTTC. Encoded protein: CASSPSPYGYTF.

This chain uses TRBV5-1 with TRBJ2-2, with TRBD1 as a possible D gene (6 bases). Germline-derived CDR1 and CDR2 are SGHRS and YFSETQ. The germline V and J ends were trimmed by 3 bases and 1 base, with 7 bases remaining between them. The CDR3 runs to 14 residues. The chain's CDR3 is CASSWGQNTGELFF. The CDR3, as DNA: TGCGCCAGCAGCTGGGGACAGAACACCGGGGAGCTGTTTTTT.

This clone has at least ten counts. The gene calls are TRBV15 and TRBJ1-5, with a tentative D call TRBD1 (6 bases). V lost 3 bases to trimming and J lost 6 bases, with 15 bases between them. From germline, CDR1 is LNHNV and CDR2 YYDKDF (reference sequence). The CDR3 sequence is 15 residues long. CDR3 nucleotides: TGTGCCACCAGCAGGGGGGACCCAGGGGCTCAGCCCCAGCATTTT. Its protein is CATSRGDPGAQPQHF.

The chain has TRBV9 and TRBJ2-3; D remains ambiguous. CDR1 is SGDLS and CDR2 is YYNGEE in the germline V gene. V lost 4 bases to trimming and J lost 0 bases, with 6 bases between them. CDR3 length: 13 amino acids. This chain's CDR3 is CASSPYSTDTQYF. The CDR3, as DNA: TGTGCCAGCAGCCCCTATAGCACAGATACGCAGTATTTT.

The chain combines TRBV7-8 with TRBJ1-5; TRBD1 might be the D (5 bases). The V end was cut by 4 bases, the J end by 8 bases, with 12 bases between. Germline-derived CDR1 and CDR2 are SGHVS and FQNEAQ. This CDR3 contains 13 residues. In DNA, the CDR3 is TGTGCCAGCAGCTCCCAGGGCGTGGAGCCCCAGCATTTT. This sequence encodes CASSSQGVEPQHF.

The chain uses TRBV18 and TRBJ2-3; 9 nucleotides match TRBD1. V was pared by 8 bases and J by 3 bases, with 9 bases of the junction left unmatched. The CDR3 extends over 15 amino acids. The germline gives CDR1 KGHSH, CDR2 LQKENI. The CDR3 bases are TGTGCCAGCCCGCCGGGACAGGGAGTTACAGATACGCAGTATTTT. Translating it yields CASPPGQGVTDTQYF. Variable domain in full (rest from reference TRBV18 and TRBJ2-3): NAGVMQNPRHLVRRRGQEARLRCSPMKGHSHVYWYRQLPEEGLKFMVYLQKENIIDESGMPKERFSAEFPKEGPSILRIQQVVRGDSAAYFCASPPGQGVTDTQYFGPGTRLTVL.

CDR3: CASSQEAARQYF. In DNA form, the CDR3 reads TGCGCCAGCAGCCAAGAGGCGGCGCGGCAGTACTTC. V gene TRBV4-1 combines with J gene TRBJ2-7; D unclear. Germline V gene sequence: CDR1 MGHRA, CDR2 YSYEKL. CDR3 length: 12 amino acids. V lost 0 bases and J lost 9, with 9 bases in between.

The chain links TRBV30 to TRBJ2-7, with 8 bases identical to TRBD1. The CDR3 runs 14 residues. With 0 bases clipped from V and 4 bases from J, the junction kept 5 bases outside the gene matches. CDR1 GTSNPN and CDR2 SVGIG come from the germline V gene (reference sequence). DNA for the CDR3: TGTGCCTGGAGTGTAGGACAGGGAGATTACGAGCAGTACTTC. Amino acids: CAWSVGQGDYEQYF.

This clone was seen only a few times. The V and J genes are TRBV19 and TRBJ1-5; the D gene is possibly TRBD1 (5 bases). This CDR3 is built from 15 residues. Trimming pared 9 bases from V and 5 bases from J, leaving 20 bases between. Germline CDR1 and CDR2: LNHDA and SQIVND (reference sequence). The CDR3: CASGQVGTGDQPQHF. The CDR3 DNA follows: TGTGCCAGCGGACAAGTGGGCACGGGGGATCAGCCCCAGCATTTT. The complete variable domain, with remaining parts taken from reference TRBV19 and TRBJ1-5, reads DGGITQSPKYLFRKEGQNVTLSCEQNLNHDAMYWYRQDPGQGLRLIYYSQIVNDFQKGDIAEGYSVSREKKESFPLTVTSAQKNPTAFYLCASGQVGTGDQPQHFGDGTRLSIL.

The V call is TRBV4-1, the J call TRBJ2-1, with 14 bases aligning to TRBD2. V lost 10 bases and J lost 0; bases outside the gene matches: 5. Germline CDR1 and CDR2: MGHRA and YSYEKL. The CDR3 sequence is 16 residues long. CDR3 nucleotide sequence: TGCGCCACCCGACTAGCGGGAGGGACCTCCTACAATGAGCAGTTCTTC. Translation gives CATRLAGGTSYNEQFF.

V usage is TRBV5-1 and J usage is TRBJ2-3; 10 nucleotides align to TRBD1. V was pared by 7 bases and J by 6 bases, with 11 bases of the junction left unmatched. Germline lookup yields CDR1 SGHRS and CDR2 YFSETQ. The CDR3 is 15 amino acids. The DNA of the CDR3 is TGCGCCAGCTCCTTGGACAGGGGGAGGTTGGATACGCAGTATTTT. Protein: CASSLDRGRLDTQYF.

The chain carries TRBV4-2 and TRBJ2-1; 11 positions match TRBD2. Trimming at V came to 4 bases and at J to 3 bases, leaving 2 bases not matched to a gene. The CDR3 length is 15 residues. Germline values: CDR1 LGHNA, CDR2 YNFKEQ. CDR3 coding DNA: TGTGCCAGCAGCCGCGGGACTAGCGGCTACAATGAGCAGTTCTTC. It specifies CASSRGTSGYNEQFF.

The genes are TRBV6-5 and TRBJ2-5; 11 bases match TRBD2. The CDR3 sequence is 14 residues long. Per the germline V gene, CDR1 is MNHEY and CDR2 is SVGAGI. Trimming took 5 bases from V and 2 from J; bases not matched to a gene: 1. The CDR3 loop is CASSRLAGQETQYF. CDR3 nucleotide sequence: TGTGCCAGCAGTCGACTAGCGGGACAAGAGACCCAGTACTTC.

The chain joins TRBV29-1 to TRBJ1-1; D may be TRBD1 (5 bases). Germline lookup yields CDR1 SQVTM and CDR2 ANQGSEA. V was shortened by 7 bases and J by 2 bases, with 17 bases between the two germline ends. The length of the CDR3 is 14 residues. The CDR3, as DNA: TGCAGCGCGGCGACCATACAGGCAAACACTGAAGCTTTCTTT. This sequence encodes CSAATIQANTEAFF.

The CDR3 sequence: CASKAVNQGLGTEAFF. The CDR3 DNA sequence: TGCGCCAGCAAGGCAGTCAACCAGGGTCTCGGCACTGAAGCTTTCTTT. The V and J genes are TRBV5-1 and TRBJ1-1; tentative D call: TRBD1 (5 bases). This CDR3 is built from 16 residues. The V gene lost 6 bases and the J gene lost 4 bases, with 22 bases spanning the gap. CDR1 is SGHRS, CDR2 YFSETQ, per germline. The whole variable domain, filled in from reference TRBV5-1 and TRBJ1-1, reads KAGVTQTPRYLIKTRGQQVTLSCSPISGHRSVSWYQQTPGQGLQFLFEYFSETQRNKGNFPGRFSGRQFSNSRSEMNVSTLELGDSALYLCASKAVNQGLGTEAFFGQGTRLTVV.

This clone was seen a few times. This sequence joins TRBV10-3 and TRBJ2-7, with 7 nucleotides matching TRBD2. V dropped 10 bases and J dropped 2; count of bases not matched to a gene: 5. The CDR3 totals 12 residues. Germline values: CDR1 ENHRY, CDR2 SYGVKD. CDR3 in DNA: TGTGCCACCGGGACTACTCCCTACGAGCAGTACTTC. Residues: CATGTTPYEQYF.

This chain links TRBV27 with TRBJ1-1; TRBD1 is a possible D gene (6 bases). From germline, CDR1 is MNHEY and CDR2 SMNVEV (reference sequence). The CDR3 is 13 residues long. The germline V and J ends were trimmed by 5 bases and 9 bases, with 16 bases remaining between them. The CDR3 reads CASSPQGRAKAFF. For the CDR3, the DNA is TGTGCCAGCAGTCCACAGGGCAGGGCGAAAGCTTTCTTT.

This chain links TRBV18 with TRBJ2-5; D may be TRBD2 (6 bases). V shed 6 bases and J shed 1 base, with 9 bases lying between them. CDR3 size: 13 residues. In germline, CDR1 is KGHSH, CDR2 LQKENI. This CDR3 is CASSRDLQETQYF. CDR3 sequence (DNA): TGTGCCAGCTCGCGGGATCTCCAAGAGACCCAGTACTTC.

The chain couples TRBV5-6 to TRBJ2-3, with 9 bases that match TRBD2. The CDR3 runs to 16 residues. Germline V gene data show CDR1 as SGHDT and CDR2 as YYEEEE. V gave up 3 bases and J gave up 2 bases; unmatched junction bases: 7. CDR3 sequence: CASSWWLAGLTDTQYF. CDR3 nucleotides: TGTGCCAGCAGCTGGTGGCTAGCGGGACTCACAGATACGCAGTATTTT.

The V call is TRBV29-1, the J call TRBJ1-3, with a weak D call TRBD1 (5 bases). V was cut by 6 bases and J by 3 bases, with 12 bases left in between. The CDR3 has 13 residues. Germline V gene sequence: CDR1 SQVTM, CDR2 ANQGSEA. CDR3 nucleotides: TGCAGCGTCGCGGGGCAAAATGGAAACACCATATATTTT. Translation: CSVAGQNGNTIYF.

The genes are TRBV27 and TRBJ2-1; 7 bases align to TRBD1. The CDR3 contains 12 residues. CDR1 MNHEY and CDR2 SMNVEV come from the germline V gene (reference sequence). J lost 4 bases, V lost 10 bases, and 4 bases had no gene match. CDR3 region: CATGTDYNEQFF. In DNA form, the CDR3 reads TGTGCCACCGGGACAGATTACAATGAGCAGTTCTTC.

Worth noting for this clone: Mismatch with germline at one junction end may stem from a read error. The rearrangement links TRBV4-3 to TRBJ2-2, with D possibly TRBD2 on 6 matching bases. The CDR3 length is 15 residues. The V gene's germline CDR1 is LGHNA and CDR2 YSLEER. The CDR3, as DNA: TGCGCCAGCAGCCAAGTAGGAGGGGCCACCCGGGAGCTGTTTTTT. Residues: CASSQVGGATRELFF.

The chain carries TRBV11-3 and TRBJ2-2, with 7 positions matching TRBD1. CDR3 length equals 14 residues. Per germline, CDR1 SGHNT and CDR2 YENEEA. Trimming removed 5 bases from V and 1 base from J; junction bases left unmatched: 1. CDR3 coding DNA: TGTGCCAGCAGCCACAGGGGGAACACCGGGGAGCTGTTTTTT. It yields the protein CASSHRGNTGELFF. The full variable domain, rest sourced from reference TRBV11-3 and TRBJ2-2, is EAGVVQSPRYKIIEKKQPVAFWCNPISGHNTLYWYLQNLGQGPELLIRYENEEAVDDSQLPKDRFSAERLKGVDSTLKIQPAELGDSAVYLCASSHRGNTGELFFGEGSRLTVL.

V is TRBV4-3 and J is TRBJ2-7; 11 positions match TRBD2. Germline CDR1 reads LGHNA; CDR2 reads YSLEER. This CDR3 is built from 18 residues. J was trimmed by 0 bases and V by 1 base; bases with no gene match: 8. The CDR3, as DNA: TGCGCCAGCAGCCAAGGGGGGCTAGCGGGAGGCCTCTCCTACGAGCAGTACTTC. Translating gives CASSQGGLAGGLSYEQYF.

The rearrangement uses TRBV29-1 and TRBJ2-7, with 7 positions matching TRBD2. Losses at the gene ends were 7 bases for V and 3 bases for J; bases not matched to a gene: 9. This CDR3 is built from 13 residues. Germline values: CDR1 SQVTM, CDR2 ANQGSEA. The DNA of the CDR3 is TGCAGCGCCAAACCTGGACTAGACTACGAGCAGTACTTC. Residues: CSAKPGLDYEQYF.

The V gene is TRBV30, the J gene TRBJ1-3; weak D call: TRBD1 (6 bases). The CDR3 covers 14 residues. Germline V gives CDR1 GTSNPN, CDR2 SVGIG (reference sequence). V was clipped by 2 bases and J by 4 bases, with 12 bases between them. The CDR3 DNA follows: TGTGCCTGGAGTCGCGGGGGGCTGGGAAACACCATATATTTT. It codes for CAWSRGGLGNTIYF.

The chain has TRBV18 and TRBJ2-2; TRBD1 matches 7 bases. Losses at the gene ends were 4 bases for V and 4 bases for J; bases not matched to a gene: 0. The germline CDR1 and CDR2 sequences are KGHSH and LQKENI. This CDR3 contains 13 residues. The DNA for the CDR3 is TGTGCCAGCTCACAGGGGGCCACCGGGGAGCTGTTTTTT. It yields the protein CASSQGATGELFF.

This clone has only a few counts. The chain recombines TRBV5-1 with TRBJ2-7; 7 bases map to TRBD1. There are 13 residues in the CDR3. Germline CDR1 and CDR2: SGHRS and YFSETQ. V lost 4 bases to trimming and J lost 2 bases; unmatched junction nucleotides: 3. CDR3 nucleotide sequence: TGCGCCAGCAGCGAGACAGGGCCCTACGAGCAGTACTTC. Translated, it gives CASSETGPYEQYF.

This clone was picked up one time. CDR3 nucleotide sequence: TGCAGCGTTACCGGCGGGGATTCCTCTGGAAACACCATATATTTT. It encodes CSVTGGDSSGNTIYF. This chain connects TRBV29-1 to TRBJ1-3; D is unresolved. Germline-derived CDR1 and CDR2 are SQVTM and ANQGSEA. The CDR3 is 15 amino acids. V lost 5 bases, J lost 0 bases, and 14 bases lay in between.